This TCR beta chain was captured by sequencing in a study of cytomegalovirus exposure and HLA in healthy donors. Trimming cost V 1 base and J 5 bases, with 14 bases left between them. The germline V gene has CDR1 SGHTA and CDR2 FQGNSA. This CDR3 has 15 amino acids. Researchers ran the PCR with 60 Vbeta and 13 Jbeta primers. Some clones are missing from TCRdb's copy, which holds only in-frame ones; the method was immunoSEQ multiplex PCR. The sample lists some 150,000 clones, more than 75% occurring once. The chain joins TRBV7-2 to TRBJ2-5; perhaps TRBD2 as D (5 bases). The TCR sequence derives from a male donor in good health and CMV-seronegative. What was sequenced was PBMCs. The CDR3 spells CASSLVGSAVETQYF. CDR3 DNA: TGTGCCAGCAGCTTAGTAGGGTCAGCGGTGGAGACCCAGTACTTC.